A single sample is the source of the 13 T cell receptor beta chains below, sequenced in a study of CD8+CD57+ T cells in acquired aplastic anemia. Whoever was chosen for sequencing had shown CD8+CD57+ cell expansion by flow cytometry. TCR beta VDJ combinations and CDR3 sequences were profiled from genomic DNA. TCRdb reprocessed the reads with MiXCR, giving one entry per CDR3 protein. The sample records just over 150,000 distinct CDR3 sequences, around 52% being singletons. Sequencing input: sorted CD4+, CD8+, or CD8+CD57+ T cells (not recorded which) from PBMCs. The source of these receptors is a human donor with aplastic anemia.

Worth noting for this clonotype: It may be a read error: a sequence one base away is much more abundant. V gene TRBV12-3 or TRBV12-4 combines with J gene TRBJ1-2; possibly TRBD1 for D (5 bases). The CDR3 loop spans 14 amino acids. V shed 10 bases and J shed 3 bases, with 18 bases lying between them. CDR3 DNA sequence: TGTGCCACCCAAGAATCTGGGACGTACTATGGCTACACCTTC. Its translation: CATQESGTYYGYTF.

The chain couples TRBV9 to TRBJ2-3, with D hard to call. V dropped 0 bases and J dropped 1 base, with 9 bases sitting between them. This CDR3 comprises 15 residues. Germline-derived CDR1 and CDR2 are SGDLS and YYNGEE. DNA of the CDR3: TGTGCCAGCAGCGTAGGACCGAGAGGCACAGATACGCAGTATTTT. Its protein is CASSVGPRGTDTQYF.

The gene calls are TRBV24-1 and TRBJ2-2; D is perhaps TRBD1 or TRBD2 (5 bases each). This CDR3 region has 16 residues. Looked up from germline, CDR1 is KGHDR and CDR2 is SFDVKD. Deletions cut 0 bases from V and 5 bases from J, with 12 bases between. CDR3 amino acids: CATSDLQGPRTGELFF. CDR3 nucleotide sequence: TGTGCCACCAGTGATTTGCAGGGACCGCGGACCGGGGAGCTGTTTTTT.

This chain links TRBV24-1 with TRBJ2-3; a weak D match, TRBD1 (6 bases). Germline CDR1 reads KGHDR; CDR2 reads SFDVKD. The CDR3 spans 13 residues. The V and J ends lost 6 bases and 9 bases respectively, with 15 bases between them. CDR3 loop: CATSSTGSYTQYF. CDR3 nucleotide sequence: TGTGCCACCAGTTCCACAGGGTCATACACGCAGTATTTT.

As regards this clonotype: The final CDR3 position lacks the conserved phenylalanine or tryptophan, pointing to a likely read error. The DNA is left out, because the CDR3 cannot be placed on it with certainty; the CDR3 is given as TCRdb lists it. The genes are TRBV7-9 and TRBJ2-6; the table's TRBD2 call for D was not verified on the DNA. Germline CDR1 and CDR2: SEHNR and FQNEAQ (reference sequence). The CDR3 contains 10 residues when both ends are counted. CDR3 amino acids: CASSPLGGGT.

This CDR3 reads CAISDTGDNYNEQFF. The CDR3 DNA follows: TGTGCCATCAGTGATACCGGGGATAATTACAATGAGCAGTTCTTC. The rearrangement uses TRBV10-3 and TRBJ2-1, with a weak D call TRBD2 (5 bases). CDR3 size: 15 residues. From germline, CDR1 is ENHRY and CDR2 SYGVKD. The V gene lost 3 bases and the J gene lost 4 bases, with 13 bases spanning the gap.

This clonotype was counted many times. The chain carries TRBV15 and TRBJ2-2, with 8 bases identical to TRBD2. This CDR3 comprises 17 residues. Germline values: CDR1 LNHNV, CDR2 YYDKDF (reference sequence). The ends lost 0 bases at V and 0 bases at J; junction bases unmatched: 3. The CDR3 DNA is TGTGCCACCAGCAGAGATAGCGGGGCGACGAACACCGGGGAGCTGTTTTTT. Translated, it gives CATSRDSGATNTGELFF. Using reference TRBV15 and TRBJ2-2 for the parts outside the CDR3, the full variable domain is DAMVIQNPRYQVTQFGKPVTLSCSQTLNHNVMYWYQQKSSQAPKLLFHYYDKDFNNEADTPDNFQSRRPNTSFCFLDIRSPGLGDTAMYLCATSRDSGATNTGELFFGEGSRLTVL.

Ten or more counts support this clonotype. This sequence joins TRBV12-3 or TRBV12-4 and TRBJ2-5; TRBD2 matches 7 bases. Losses at the gene ends were 3 bases for V and 9 bases for J; bases not matched to a gene: 7. This CDR3 is built from 13 residues. The DNA for the CDR3 is TGTGCCAGCAGTTTCCGGGGGGTGATGGCCCAGTACTTC. It codes for CASSFRGVMAQYF.

The sample holds many counts of this clonotype. The chain combines TRBV4-3 with TRBJ2-2, with D uncertain. Germline V gene lookup returns CDR1 LGHNA and CDR2 YSLEER. V was trimmed by 0 bases and J by 4 bases, leaving 15 bases between them. The CDR3 contains 17 residues. In DNA, the CDR3 is TGCGCCAGCAGCCAAGATCGGGTCAATCTACCCACCGGGGAGCTGTTTTTT. Encoded protein: CASSQDRVNLPTGELFF.

The J gene is TRBJ2-5, the V gene TRBV20-1, with D perhaps assigned TRBD1 or TRBD2 (5 bases each). The V gene lost 5 bases and the J gene lost 4 bases, with 17 bases spanning the gap. Germline V lookup: CDR1 DFQATT, CDR2 SNEGSKA (reference sequence). This CDR3 is built from 14 residues. The CDR3 nucleotides are TGCAGTGCTGTTGGGGGACCCGGGCGAGAGACCCAGTACTTC. It yields the protein CSAVGGPGRETQYF.

This clonotype has at least ten counts. This rearrangement joins TRBV20-1 to TRBJ2-2; no clear D. Germline V gene sequence: CDR1 DFQATT, CDR2 SNEGSKA (reference sequence). CDR3 size: 13 residues. Trimming removed 0 bases from V and 3 bases from J, with 5 bases in between. The CDR3 region is CSARDMDTGELFF. DNA for the CDR3: TGCAGTGCTAGAGATATGGACACCGGGGAGCTGTTTTTT.

V and J are TRBV29-1 and TRBJ2-7; unclear D gene. Trimming took off 1 base at V and 9 bases at J, with 16 bases between the two ends. Per germline, CDR1 SQVTM and CDR2 ANQGSEA. This CDR3 is built from 13 residues. CDR3 amino acids: CSVEGAGKAGQYF. The CDR3, as DNA: TGCAGCGTTGAAGGGGCCGGAAAGGCAGGGCAGTACTTC.

The chain is built from TRBV7-9 and TRBJ1-6; possibly TRBD1 for D (5 bases). The CDR3 runs to 15 residues. CDR1 and CDR2 from the germline V gene are SEHNR and FQNEAQ (reference sequence). Deletions cut 5 bases from V and 3 bases from J, with 11 bases between. CDR3 region: CASSIDSFYNSPLHF. The CDR3 nucleotides read TGTGCCAGCAGCATAGACAGCTTCTATAATTCACCCCTCCACTTT.